Presented here are 10 T cell receptor beta chains from one specimen sequenced in a study of naive and memory T cell subsets (dated by TCRdb to between 2016 and 2019). The library was built by means of UMI-ligation and nested PCR. TCRdb lists the instrument as Illumina MiSeq. An equimolar mix of two oligonucleotides covering both TRBC1 and TRBC2 was used as the beta constant-region primer. TCRdb itself trimmed the public reads at Q25 with fastp, ran MiXCR and retained productive beta chains. All rows with the same CDR3 protein become a single entry with the most common DNA and genes. For this sample the table gives some 150,000 distinct CDR3 sequences, of which over 15% were detected only once. Clones ranked in the top ten supply approximately 0.13% of the sample. The source material was naive CD4+ T cells from blood. What the cell subset or site label conveys for this sample: naive T cells, CD45RA high CD27+. These receptors were collected from a human donor in good health.

A remark on this clonotype: A single base separates this from a much larger clone, so it may be a read error. V and J are TRBV18 and TRBJ2-5; the D is unclear. Germline V gene data show CDR1 as KGHSH and CDR2 as LQKENI. The CDR3 spans 12 residues. V lost 3 bases and J lost 4, with 6 bases in between. CDR3 DNA: TGTGCCAGCTCACCTGATGGAGAGACCCAGTACTTC. Translating gives CASSPDGETQYF.

This clonotype was seen more than once but under ten times. The V call is TRBV20-1, the J call TRBJ2-3; 10 nucleotides agree with TRBD1. The CDR3 extends over 14 amino acids. V gave up 5 bases and J gave up 6 bases; unmatched junction bases: 8. Germline CDR1 DFQATT, CDR2 SNEGSKA (reference sequence). The CDR3 DNA follows: TGCAGTGCTTACCGGGACAGGGGTGGTGATACGCAGTATTTT. This gives the protein CSAYRDRGGDTQYF.

This clonotype came up a few times. V gene TRBV6-5 combines with J gene TRBJ2-1; the D gene is possibly TRBD1 (5 bases). This CDR3 is built from 13 residues. Per germline, CDR1 MNHEY and CDR2 SVGAGI. V gave up 7 bases and J gave up 7 bases, with 14 bases separating them. The CDR3: CASTQTASNEQFF. The CDR3 DNA reads as TGTGCCAGCACCCAGACAGCAAGTAATGAGCAGTTCTTC.

The chain employs TRBV7-9 and TRBJ1-1; D is perhaps TRBD1 (6 bases). CDR1 and CDR2 from the germline V gene are SEHNR and FQNEAQ (reference sequence). The CDR3 covers 15 residues. V lost 3 bases and J 1 base, leaving 12 bases between the germline ends. The CDR3 DNA is TGTGCCAGCAGCTTGGGAAGGACAGAGAACACTGAAGCTTTCTTT. This sequence encodes CASSLGRTENTEAFF.

V gene TRBV7-2 combines with J gene TRBJ2-3; 7 bases are shared with TRBD1. CDR1 and CDR2 from the germline V gene are SGHTA and FQGNSA. The CDR3 spans 17 residues. With 5 bases clipped from V and 2 bases from J, the junction kept 13 bases outside the gene matches. The CDR3, as DNA: TGTGCCAGCAGCCCCAGACAGGGCGCCCGTAACACAGATACGCAGTATTTT. Encoded protein: CASSPRQGARNTDTQYF.

This chain links TRBV5-1 with TRBJ2-3; 11 nucleotides align to TRBD2. This CDR3 has 16 residues. With 0 bases clipped from V and 4 bases from J, the junction kept 4 bases outside the gene matches. Germline V gene data show CDR1 as SGHRS and CDR2 as YFSETQ. CDR3 nucleotide sequence: TGCGCCAGCAGCTTGGAAACACTAGCGGGAGCAGATACGCAGTATTTT. As protein: CASSLETLAGADTQYF.

A few counts support this clonotype. J is TRBJ2-3 and V is TRBV5-5; 9 nucleotides match TRBD2. This CDR3 has 16 residues. Germline CDR1 SGHKS, CDR2 YYEKEE (reference sequence). The ends lost 4 bases at V and 6 bases at J; junction bases unmatched: 12. In DNA, the CDR3 is TGTGCCAGCAGCCTCGCGCCAGCGGGAGGCGGGGATACGCAGTATTTT. This encodes CASSLAPAGGGDTQYF.

This rearrangement joins TRBV7-9 to TRBJ2-1; 9 bases are a match to TRBD2. The CDR3 runs 15 residues. CDR1 and CDR2 (germline): SEHNR, FQNEAQ (reference sequence). V trimming: 2 bases; J trimming: 7 bases; junction bases outside the gene matches: 6. The DNA of the CDR3 is TGTGCCAGCAGCTTAAGGCCCGCGGGAGGGAATGAGCAGTTCTTC. It yields the protein CASSLRPAGGNEQFF.

The chain links TRBV12-3 or TRBV12-4 to TRBJ2-1; D possibly corresponds to TRBD2 (6 bases). Between the trimmed V and J ends, which lost 3 bases and 0 bases, there was a span of 15 bases. The CDR3 is made up of 17 amino acids. DNA of the CDR3: TGTGCCAGCAGTTTCGGTAGCGGAGGAAGCTCCTACAATGAGCAGTTCTTC. This gives the protein CASSFGSGGSSYNEQFF.

This clonotype occurred a few times. This chain links TRBV2 with TRBJ2-5; D tentatively fits TRBD1 or TRBD2 (6 bases each). V gave up 4 bases and J gave up 5 bases, with 14 bases separating them. Germline CDR1 is SNHLY and CDR2 is FYNNEI. The CDR3 extends over 14 amino acids. This CDR3 reads CASSGRGAKETQYF. The CDR3 DNA reads as TGTGCCAGCAGTGGAAGGGGGGCCAAGGAGACCCAGTACTTC. Drawing the rest from reference TRBV2 and TRBJ2-5, the complete variable domain is EPEVTQTPSHQVTQMGQEVILRCVPISNHLYFYWYRQILGQKVEFLVSFYNNEISEKSEIFDDQFSVERPDGSNFTLKIRSTKLEDSAMYFCASSGRGAKETQYFGPGTRLLVL.